The present T cell receptor beta chain was sequenced within a study of T cell clonotyping in hematopoietic cell transplantation. From germline, CDR1 is SGHNT and CDR2 YENEEA. With 5 bases removed from V and 7 bases from J, the gap between germline ends came to 23 bases. The CDR3 is 17 amino acids. Noted time point: recipient sample about 28 days before transplant, after cytoreduction. Measured with immunoSEQ multiplex PCR; TCRdb has only the in-frame clones, and not every one. The table records 6,500 or so clones, under 98% of them present only once. J is TRBJ2-2 and V is TRBV11-3, with D possibly being TRBD1 (6 bases). The clonotype originates from a man in his 70s with acute myeloid leukemia. Some clones in this sample may be carry-over from other donors' samples. The sample was peripheral blood mononuclear cells, taken before stem cell transplant. The CDR3 DNA sequence: TGTGCCAGCAGCGCACGATTTACCGGGACAATGGACGGGGAGCTGTTTTTT. It codes for CASSARFTGTMDGELFF. The full variable domain, completed using reference TRBV11-3 and TRBJ2-2, is EAGVVQSPRYKIIEKKQPVAFWCNPISGHNTLYWYLQNLGQGPELLIRYENEEAVDDSQLPKDRFSAERLKGVDSTLKIQPAELGDSAVYLCASSARFTGTMDGELFFGEGSRLTVL.